The clone carrying this TCR beta chain was seen more than once but under ten times. What it recognizes is unknown. V gave up 7 bases and J gave up 5 bases; unmatched junction bases: 13. The CDR3 consists of 16 residues. This entry is derived from a study of beta chain features in type 1 diabetes. Expressed TCRB transcripts were sequenced because the isolated RNA had all been reverse transcribed beforehand. The average read count of naive, central memory and regulatory T cell samples was approximately 3.9 million. The protocol was immunoSEQ multiplex PCR, while the TCRdb copy is restricted to in-frame clones and leaves out a portion. The sample yields some 270,000 clones, about a tenth seen once. Every sorted population was more than 98% pure. The study, taken as a whole, reports: Patients with Type 1 diabetes showed moderately but significantly shorter TCRB CDR3s in all four CD4+ subsets. Patients' naive, central memory and regulatory TCRB repertoires appeared more alike than those of healthy donors. High TCR expression in some cells could lead to their over-representation in cDNA sequencing.

Sequenced input: naive CD4+ T cells from blood. This sequence originates from a man younger than 45 with type 1 diabetes. The rearrangement links TRBV23-1 to TRBJ2-5; 10 nucleotides align to TRBD2. TRBV23-1 has ORF status, its function being uncertain. The CDR3 loop reads CASTVGGVAGGETQYF. The DNA for the CDR3 is TGCGCCAGCACCGTCGGAGGGGTAGCGGGGGGTGAGACCCAGTACTTC.